These T cell receptor beta chains were read from a single sample in a study of molecular identifiers for immune sequencing clone quantification. Via MiXCR, TCRdb re-called the PCR reads, giving one row per CDR3 protein. Of approximately 630,000 distinct CDR3 sequences in the sample, about 25% were seen once. The specimen sequenced was naive CD8+ T cells from blood, with Jurkat cell RNA spiked in. The source is a human donor in good health. Some libraries in this study had Jurkat cell RNA spiked in. The CDR3 runs from the conserved cysteine through the conserved F or W. D genes are given only for firm matches. For some rows the clone size is stated as once, few or many, or as a class when expanded; others skip it.

size	V	J	D	length	CDR3	DNA
many	TRBV30	TRBJ1-1	NA	14	CAWSVGSLNTEAFF	TGTGCCTGGAGTGTTGGCAGCCTGAACACTGAAGCTTTCTTT
NA	TRBV13	TRBJ2-5	NA	15	CASSSGLGARETQYF	TGTGCCAGCAGCTCCGGACTGGGGGCGAGGGAGACCCAGTACTTC
few	TRBV6-1	TRBJ2-7	TRBD2	13	CASRLAGLYEQYF	TGTGCCAGCAGACTAGCGGGCCTCTACGAGCAGTACTTC
few	TRBV6-5	TRBJ1-6	NA	15	CASSQRQAGNSPLHF	TGTGCCAGCAGTCAACGACAGGCGGGGAATTCACCCCTCCACTTT
few	TRBV9	TRBJ1-2	NA	16	CASSVGGGSGGYGYTF	TGTGCCAGCAGCGTAGGAGGGGGATCCGGCGGCTATGGCTACACCTTC
NA	TRBV27	TRBJ1-5	NA	14	CASSPRGAGQPQHF	TGTGCCAGCAGTCCTCGTGGCGCGGGCCAGCCCCAGCATTTT
many	TRBV30	TRBJ2-7	TRBD1	14	CAWSYGTGLGEQYF	TGTGCCTGGAGTTACGGGACAGGGTTGGGCGAGCAGTACTTC
few	TRBV20-1	TRBJ2-1	TRBD2	15	CSATGTSGGYNEQFF	TGCAGTGCCACAGGGACTAGCGGGGGGTACAATGAGCAGTTCTTC
NA	TRBV6-2/TRBV6-3	TRBJ2-2	TRBD1	17	CASFYPGTGAVTGEPFF	TGTGCCAGCTTCTATCCAGGGACAGGGGCGGTCACCGGGGAGCCGTTTTTT
many	TRBV25-1	TRBJ2-3	NA	17	CASSRGGWQGPTDTQYF	TGTGCCAGCAGTCGCGGGGGTTGGCAGGGGCCGACAGATACGCAGTATTTT
NA	TRBV12-3/TRBV12-4	TRBJ1-4	TRBD1	14	CASSFGRGHEKLFF	TGTGCCAGCAGTTTTGGCAGGGGGCATGAAAAACTGTTTTTT
many	TRBV5-1	TRBJ2-3	NA	15	CASSSPKQGTDTQYF	TGCGCCAGCAGCTCTCCCAAACAGGGCACAGATACGCAGTATTTT
NA	TRBV4-3	TRBJ1-4	NA	13	CASSPATNEKLFF	TGCGCCAGCAGCCCGGCAACTAATGAAAAACTGTTTTTT
many	TRBV4-3	TRBJ1-5	NA	14	CASSQAVIRQPQHF	TGCGCCAGCAGCCAAGCCGTAATACGTCAGCCCCAGCATTTT
NA	TRBV7-6	TRBJ2-7	NA	13	CASSLAGNYERYF	TGTGCCAGCAGCTTAGCCGGGAACTACGAGCGGTACTTC
few	TRBV6-1	TRBJ2-7	TRBD1	16	CASSEERTGKSYEQYF	TGTGCCAGCAGTGAAGAGCGGACAGGGAAGAGCTACGAGCAGTACTTC
NA	TRBV20-1	TRBJ1-4	NA	16	CSASRAMTHANEQLFF	TGCAGTGCTAGTAGGGCGATGACACACGCAAATGAACAACTGTTTTTT
few	TRBV30	TRBJ2-3	NA	13	CAWSVTLSYTQYF	TGTGCCTGGAGTGTAACCCTCTCTTATACGCAGTATTTT
many	TRBV28	TRBJ2-3	NA	14	CASRGFTSADTQYF	TGTGCCAGCAGGGGATTTACCAGCGCAGATACGCAGTATTTT
many	TRBV5-4	TRBJ2-5	NA	15	CASSPRDSRWETQYF	TGTGCCAGCAGCCCTCGGGACTCCCGATGGGAGACCCAGTACTTC
NA	TRBV27	TRBJ2-7	NA	14	CASSFSKNTYEQYF	TGTGCCAGCAGTTTTAGTAAGAATACCTACGAGCAGTACTTC
NA	TRBV4-3	TRBJ2-7	NA	16	CASSQSSPRGGYEQYF	TGCGCCAGCAGCCAATCCTCTCCCAGGGGTGGGTACGAGCAGTACTTC
many	TRBV14	TRBJ1-1	NA	15	CASSRTEDLNTEAFF	TGTGCCAGCAGCCGGACGGAGGATTTGAACACTGAAGCTTTCTTT
many	TRBV5-6	TRBJ1-3	NA	15	CASSLSGISGNTIYF	TGTGCCAGCAGCTTGTCGGGGATTTCTGGAAACACCATATATTTT
NA	TRBV7-9	TRBJ2-7	NA	12	CASSSRFDEQYF	TGTGCCAGCAGCTCCCGCTTTGATGAGCAGTACTTC
many	TRBV20-1	TRBJ1-1	NA	13	CSARTTRGAEAFF	TGCAGTGCTAGAACTACAAGGGGGGCTGAAGCTTTCTTT
NA	TRBV7-6	TRBJ2-7	TRBD2	16	CASSLKWSGGGDEQYF	TGTGCCAGCAGCTTAAAATGGAGCGGGGGCGGGGACGAGCAGTACTTC
few	TRBV28	TRBJ2-7	TRBD2	15	CASSFWGEGLNEQYF	TGTGCCAGCAGTTTTTGGGGGGAGGGCCTCAACGAGCAGTACTTC
many	TRBV11-2	TRBJ2-6	TRBD1	19	CASSPFSGQGISGANVLTF	TGTGCCAGCAGCCCATTTTCGGGACAGGGAATTTCTGGGGCCAACGTCCTGACTTTC
NA	TRBV5-5	TRBJ2-7	NA	14	CASSLAELVGEQYF	TGTGCCAGCAGCTTGGCCGAACTAGTCGGCGAGCAGTACTTC
few	TRBV12-3/TRBV12-4	TRBJ1-1	NA	12	CASSLGRGSAFF	TGTGCCAGCAGTTTAGGGAGGGGTTCGGCTTTCTTT
NA	TRBV29-1	TRBJ1-1	NA	12	CSVFQGGTEAFF	TGCAGCGTGTTTCAGGGTGGCACTGAAGCTTTCTTT
many	TRBV20-1	TRBJ2-7	NA	13	CSASAGRTYEQYF	TGCAGTGCTAGCGCGGGGCGGACCTACGAGCAGTACTTC
NA	TRBV4-3	TRBJ2-2	NA	16	CASSQDMDTSTGELFF	TGCGCCAGCAGCCAAGATATGGACACGAGCACCGGGGAGCTGTTTTTT
many	TRBV9	TRBJ1-3	NA	15	CASSVDTGTENTIYF	TGTGCCAGCAGCGTAGATACGGGGACTGAAAACACCATATATTTT
many	TRBV13	TRBJ2-3	NA	16	CASSQTGTSSTDTQYF	TGTGCCAGCAGCCAGACCGGGACCTCTAGCACAGATACGCAGTATTTT
many	TRBV19	TRBJ1-5	NA	15	CASSTTDGSNQPQHF	TGTGCCAGTAGTACAACCGACGGGAGCAATCAGCCCCAGCATTTT
many	TRBV28	TRBJ2-7	NA	16	CASSSTDTLGAYEQYF	TGTGCCAGCAGTTCCACAGACACCCTCGGGGCCTACGAGCAGTACTTC
many	TRBV7-6	TRBJ2-7	NA	12	CASSLAGHEQYF	TGTGCCAGCAGCTTAGCAGGTCATGAGCAGTACTTC
NA	TRBV5-1	TRBJ2-1	NA	18	CASSSVPWPPEVYNEQFF	TGCGCCAGCAGCTCGGTCCCGTGGCCTCCGGAGGTCTACAATGAGCAGTTCTTC
NA	TRBV28	TRBJ2-3	NA	15	CASSSTAIHTDTQYF	TGTGCCAGCAGTTCGACAGCTATTCACACAGATACGCAGTATTTT
NA	TRBV20-1	TRBJ2-7	TRBD2	15	CSPMSSGDSSYEQYF	TGCAGTCCGATGAGTAGCGGGGACTCCTCCTACGAGCAGTACTTC
few	TRBV19	TRBJ1-1	TRBD1	14	CATTKTGVNTEAFF	TGTGCCACCACTAAGACAGGGGTGAACACTGAAGCTTTCTTT
NA	TRBV4-1	TRBJ2-1	NA	15	CASSQDRPSYNEQFF	TGCGCCAGCAGCCAAGATAGGCCCTCCTACAATGAGCAGTTCTTC
few	TRBV29-1	TRBJ2-7	NA	16	CSVEALGKRSTYEQYF	TGCAGCGTTGAAGCCCTAGGGAAGCGGAGCACCTACGAGCAGTACTTC
NA	TRBV7-9	TRBJ2-7	NA	15	CASSSDTEHLYEQYF	TGTGCCAGCAGCTCCGATACAGAGCATCTTTACGAGCAGTACTTC
NA	TRBV5-4	TRBJ2-7	NA	16	CASSPPQGVGAHEQYF	TGTGCCAGCAGCCCCCCCCAAGGCGTTGGGGCCCACGAGCAGTACTTC